The 32 T cell receptor beta chains below come from one sample, sequenced in a study of OX40 agonist ivuxolimab in advanced cancers. TCRdb's copy holds only in-frame clones and misses some; the assay was immunoSEQ multiplex PCR. Counted here are approximately 90,000 clones, about 88% occurring once; the ten biggest clones make up approximately 0.28%. Sample: CD4+ or CD8+ T cells sorted from blood, taken in a trial of the OX40 agonist ivuxolimab. The receptors derive from an adult with an advanced solid tumor such as melanoma, head and neck, liver or kidney cancer.

The J gene is TRBJ1-1, the V gene TRBV7-9; unclear D gene. The CDR3 covers 14 residues. Germline CDR1 SEHNR, CDR2 FQNEAQ (reference sequence). Trimming took 3 bases from V and 0 from J, leaving 8 bases between them. CDR3 sequence: CASSFSTLNTEAFF. DNA of the CDR3: TGTGCCAGCAGCTTTAGCACCCTGAACACTGAAGCTTTCTTT. Filled out from reference TRBV7-9 and TRBJ1-1, the complete variable domain reads DTGVSQNPRHKITKRGQNVTFRCDPISEHNRLYWYRQTLGQGPEFLTYFQNEAQLEKSRLLSDRFSAERPKGSFSTLEIQRTEQGDSAMYLCASSFSTLNTEAFFGQGTRLTVV.

J is TRBJ2-7 and V is TRBV11-2; D may correspond to TRBD1 or TRBD2 (7 bases each). Germline V gene data show CDR1 as SGHAT and CDR2 as FQNNGV. V was clipped by 6 bases and J by 3 bases, with 18 bases between them. The CDR3 length is 15 residues. In nucleotides, the CDR3 is TGTGCCAGCAGTTTGGGGCAGGGGGGGCTCTACGAGCAGTACTTC. It yields the protein CASSLGQGGLYEQYF.

The chain is built from TRBV7-9 and TRBJ2-7, with a possible D match to TRBD1 (5 bases). CDR3 length equals 16 residues. CDR1 is SEHNR, CDR2 FQNEAQ, per germline (reference sequence). V lost 1 base and J 3 bases, leaving 16 bases between the germline ends. CDR3 sequence reads: CASSLGPGNFYYEQYF. For the CDR3, the DNA is TGTGCCAGCAGCTTAGGGCCAGGGAACTTTTACTACGAGCAGTACTTC. Variable domain in full (rest from reference TRBV7-9 and TRBJ2-7): DTGVSQNPRHKITKRGQNVTFRCDPISEHNRLYWYRQTLGQGPEFLTYFQNEAQLEKSRLLSDRFSAERPKGSFSTLEIQRTEQGDSAMYLCASSLGPGNFYYEQYFGPGTRLTVT.

This clone is a singleton in its sample. V is TRBV21-1 and J is TRBJ1-5; the table's D call, TRBD1, was not checked against the DNA. TRBV21-1 is reported as a pseudogene. The CDR3 is made up of 16 amino acids. The CDR3 coding sequence is TGTGCCAGCAGCAATTCAGTAGCAGGGCAGCGTCAGCCCCAGCATTTT. This translates into CASSNSVAGQRQPQHF.

CDR3 in DNA: TGCAGCGTTGTTCCCACTCCCGGGACATCTTCTGGAAACACCATATATTTT. It codes for CSVVPTPGTSSGNTIYF. This rearrangement joins TRBV29-1 to TRBJ1-3; possible D gene TRBD1, 6 bases. V was trimmed by 4 bases and J by 1 base, leaving 20 bases between them. The CDR3 consists of 17 residues. Germline CDR1 reads SQVTM; CDR2 reads ANQGSEA. Full variable domain (rest looked up from reference TRBV29-1 and TRBJ1-3): SAVISQKPSRDICQRGTSLTIQCQVDSQVTMMFWYRQQPGQSLTLIATANQGSEATYESGFVIDKFPISRPNLTFSTLTVSNMSPEDSSIYLCSVVPTPGTSSGNTIYFGEGSWLTVV.

This clone was seen a single time. The V and J genes are TRBV10-3 and TRBJ1-2; no clear D. Deletions cut 10 bases from V and 1 base from J, with 16 bases between. The CDR3 extends over 14 amino acids. The germline CDR1 and CDR2 sequences are ENHRY and SYGVKD. CDR3 nucleotide sequence: TGTGCCACCGGGGAGGGTCTAGGTAACTATGGCTACACCTTC. It encodes CATGEGLGNYGYTF.

Here the CDR3 reads CASSPSWTVTGQAFF. DNA for the CDR3: TGCGCCAGCAGCCCATCGTGGACGGTGACAGGGCAAGCTTTCTTT. The chain uses TRBV4-1 and TRBJ1-1; 7 bases map to TRBD1. Per the germline V gene, CDR1 is MGHRA and CDR2 is YSYEKL. This CDR3 is built from 15 residues. After removal of 4 bases from V and 9 bases from J, the junction contained 14 bases not matched to a gene.

This rearrangement joins TRBV5-1 to TRBJ2-2, with D hard to call. The V gene's germline CDR1 is SGHRS and CDR2 YFSETQ. Trimming pared 1 base from V and 1 base from J, leaving 5 bases between. The CDR3 totals 14 residues. In DNA, the CDR3 is TGCGCCAGCAGCTTGACTCTGAACACCGGGGAGCTGTTTTTT. It is translated as CASSLTLNTGELFF.

The J gene is TRBJ1-1, the V gene TRBV10-3; TRBD1 agrees at 8 bases. The germline CDR1 and CDR2 sequences are ENHRY and SYGVKD. This CDR3 region has 17 residues. V was clipped by 4 bases and J by 3 bases; unmatched bases: 13. The CDR3 loop is CAISGRPGGSEDTEAFF. The CDR3 DNA sequence: TGTGCCATCAGTGGAAGGCCAGGGGGCAGTGAGGACACTGAAGCTTTCTTT.

This clone was observed a single time. The chain combines TRBV6-5 with TRBJ2-7; the D call may be TRBD1 or TRBD2 (5 bases each). Germline V lookup: CDR1 MNHEY, CDR2 SVGAGI. Trimming removed 7 bases at V and 0 bases at J, with 13 bases between. The CDR3 consists of 14 residues. The CDR3 bases are TGTGCCAGCAAACCGGGACCGAGCTCCTACGAGCAGTACTTC. It encodes CASKPGPSSYEQYF.

The chain has TRBV6-5 and TRBJ1-6; no definite D call. Trimming removed 5 bases at V and 6 bases at J, with 11 bases between. The CDR3 loop spans 14 amino acids. Looked up from germline, CDR1 is MNHEY and CDR2 is SVGAGI. CDR3 DNA: TGTGCCAGCAGTGTGTCGATAGTTAATTCACCCCTCCACTTT. Its translation: CASSVSIVNSPLHF.

The chain carries TRBV27 and TRBJ2-7, with TRBD2 identical over 8 bases. This CDR3 spans 17 amino acids. The V and J ends lost 6 bases and 2 bases, in that order; junction bases with no gene match: 15. Germline CDR1 is MNHEY and CDR2 is SMNVEV (reference sequence). The CDR3 sequence: CASSQTGGSLSPYEQYF. The CDR3 DNA reads TGTGCCAGCAGCCAGACGGGGGGGAGCCTCTCCCCCTACGAGCAGTACTTC.

This clone occurred a few times. The chain uses TRBV7-2 and TRBJ1-5; D not resolved. The CDR3 consists of 12 residues. V lost 2 bases and J lost 8, with 7 bases in between. Germline V gives CDR1 SGHTA, CDR2 FQGNSA. This chain's CDR3 is CASSLLGKPQHF. CDR3 DNA sequence: TGTGCCAGCAGCTTACTTGGTAAGCCCCAGCATTTT.

A single count supports this clone. The chain recombines TRBV19 with TRBJ1-4; D remains unclear. Deletions cut 3 bases from V and 5 bases from J, with 7 bases between. The germline V gene has CDR1 LNHDA and CDR2 SQIVND (reference sequence). The CDR3 runs to 13 residues. This CDR3 reads CASSISGNEKLFF. CDR3 DNA: TGTGCCAGTAGTATTTCTGGGAATGAAAAACTGTTTTTT.

The chain employs TRBV7-3 and TRBJ2-2; D may be TRBD1 or TRBD2 (5 bases each). This CDR3 spans 16 amino acids. Trimming took off 2 bases at V and 7 bases at J, with 17 bases between the two ends. Germline-derived CDR1 and CDR2 are SGHTA and FQGTGA. The CDR3 region is CASSLSGPPRVGELFF. In DNA, the CDR3 is TGTGCCAGCAGCTTATCGGGACCCCCCCGGGTCGGGGAGCTGTTTTTT.

The CDR3 region is CASSFFVSPGGYTF. The DNA of the CDR3 is TGTGCCAGCAGCTTCTTTGTTTCCCCGGGGGGCTACACCTTC. The chain carries TRBV5-4 and TRBJ1-2, with no clear D. Germline V gives CDR1 SGHNT, CDR2 YYREEE (reference sequence). This CDR3 has 14 amino acids. Deletions cut 2 bases from V and 8 bases from J, with 16 bases between.

The rearrangement links TRBV5-1 to TRBJ2-5, with TRBD1 identical over 12 bases. There are 16 residues in the CDR3. Germline V lookup: CDR1 SGHRS, CDR2 YFSETQ. V gave up 1 base and J gave up 5 bases; unmatched junction bases: 6. The CDR3 loop reads CASSLKGQGAQETQYF. CDR3 nucleotide sequence: TGCGCCAGCAGCTTGAAGGGACAGGGGGCTCAGGAGACCCAGTACTTC. Full variable domain (remainder filled in from reference TRBV5-1 and TRBJ2-5): KAGVTQTPRYLIKTRGQQVTLSCSPISGHRSVSWYQQTPGQGLQFLFEYFSETQRNKGNFPGRFSGRQFSNSRSEMNVSTLELGDSALYLCASSLKGQGAQETQYFGPGTRLLVL.

The chain is built from TRBV9 and TRBJ2-1; 7 bases are a match to TRBD2. With V trimmed by 0 bases and J by 7 bases, 4 bases remained unmatched. The CDR3 consists of 14 residues. Germline V lookup: CDR1 SGDLS, CDR2 YYNGEE. DNA of the CDR3: TGTGCCAGCAGCGTAGACCGACTAGCTAATGAGCAGTTCTTC. Amino acids: CASSVDRLANEQFF. Complete variable domain (other parts from reference TRBV9 and TRBJ2-1): DSGVTQTPKHLITATGQRVTLRCSPRSGDLSVYWYQQSLDQGLQFLIQYYNGEERAKGNILERFSAQQFPDLHSELNLSSLELGDSALYFCASSVDRLANEQFFGPGTRLTVL.

This clone has a handful of counts. V and J are TRBV19 and TRBJ2-5, with D perhaps being TRBD1 or TRBD2 (5 bases each). The CDR3 has 14 amino acids. Trimming pared 7 bases from V and 6 bases from J, leaving 18 bases between. CDR1 and CDR2 from the germline V gene are LNHDA and SQIVND (reference sequence). The CDR3 is CASTPTGASKTQYF. CDR3 nucleotides: TGTGCCAGTACTCCAACCGGGGCCAGTAAGACCCAGTACTTC. Filled out from reference TRBV19 and TRBJ2-5, the complete variable domain reads DGGITQSPKYLFRKEGQNVTLSCEQNLNHDAMYWYRQDPGQGLRLIYYSQIVNDFQKGDIAEGYSVSREKKESFPLTVTSAQKNPTAFYLCASTPTGASKTQYFGPGTRLLVL.

This chain links TRBV7-9 with TRBJ2-2; 8 bases line up with TRBD2. The ends lost 6 bases at V and 7 bases at J; junction bases unmatched: 13. This CDR3 is 16 amino acids long. Germline V gives CDR1 SEHNR, CDR2 FQNEAQ (reference sequence). The CDR3 loop reads CASSPPGGAGRGELFF. CDR3 coding DNA: TGTGCCAGCAGTCCACCCGGGGGGGCCGGGCGCGGGGAGCTGTTTTTT.

This clone showed up just a few times. This rearrangement joins TRBV4-1 to TRBJ1-2; the D gene is possibly TRBD1 (6 bases). The V and J ends lost 1 base and 6 bases respectively, with 9 bases between them. The CDR3 is made up of 13 amino acids. Germline assignment: CDR1 MGHRA and CDR2 YSYEKL. CDR3 protein: CASSQGQVDGYTF. The CDR3 DNA sequence: TGCGCCAGCAGCCAAGGACAGGTTGATGGCTACACCTTC.

The genes are TRBV6-6 and TRBJ2-1; TRBD2 matches at 11 bases. The CDR3 is 14 amino acids. The V gene's germline CDR1 is MNHNY and CDR2 SVGAGI (reference sequence). V lost 8 bases and J lost 6; bases outside the gene matches: 6. CDR3 nucleotides: TGTGCCAGCGAAACTAGCGGGGGCTCCAATGAGCAGTTCTTC. As protein: CASETSGGSNEQFF.

The chain has TRBV19 and TRBJ2-7; TRBD1 is a possible D gene (6 bases). CDR1 is LNHDA, CDR2 SQIVND, per germline (reference sequence). The CDR3 totals 15 residues. Trimming left V 3 bases short and J 2 bases short, with 14 bases between. This CDR3 reads CASSIRDKATYEQYF. Written as DNA, the CDR3 is TGTGCCAGTAGTATCCGGGACAAGGCTACCTACGAGCAGTACTTC.

This sequence joins TRBV5-1 and TRBJ2-5, with 8 bases lining up with TRBD1. Germline V gene sequence: CDR1 SGHRS, CDR2 YFSETQ. The CDR3 length is 17 residues. J gave up 1 base and V 5 bases, and 13 bases lay outside the gene matches. DNA for the CDR3: TGCGCCAGCAGGGCCGGACAGGGCGGTGGGGGCCAAGAGACCCAGTACTTC. Amino acids: CASRAGQGGGGQETQYF.

The rearrangement joins TRBV5-1 to TRBJ1-1; no clear D gene. Deletions cut 3 bases from V and 4 bases from J, with 10 bases between. CDR3 size: 13 residues. The germline CDR1 and CDR2 sequences are SGHRS and YFSETQ. The CDR3 sequence: CASSSQGSTEAFF. DNA of the CDR3: TGCGCCAGCAGCTCGCAAGGGAGCACTGAAGCTTTCTTT.

The chain links TRBV5-1 to TRBJ2-7, with 8 nucleotides matching TRBD2. Germline-derived CDR1 and CDR2 are SGHRS and YFSETQ. This CDR3 region has 14 residues. Losses at the gene ends were 1 base for V and 6 bases for J; bases not matched to a gene: 6. The CDR3 loop reads CASSLPGSGVEQYF. CDR3 bases: TGCGCCAGCAGCTTGCCGGGTAGCGGGGTCGAGCAGTACTTC.

This rearrangement joins TRBV4-1 to TRBJ1-4; D not certain. V lost 3 bases and J 5 bases, leaving 13 bases between the germline ends. Germline CDR1 reads MGHRA; CDR2 reads YSYEKL. This CDR3 is 15 amino acids long. For the CDR3, the DNA is TGCGCCAGCAGCCACCCCGGGCCAAGCAATGAAAAACTGTTTTTT. It translates to CASSHPGPSNEKLFF.

This sequence joins TRBV5-1 and TRBJ2-7, with 8 positions matching TRBD2. CDR3 length: 15 amino acids. Trimming removed 0 bases from V and 2 bases from J; junction bases left unmatched: 4. CDR1 is SGHRS, CDR2 YFSETQ, per germline. The CDR3 DNA reads TGCGCCAGCAGCTTGGAAGGCGGGGGGACCTACGAGCAGTACTTC. Residues: CASSLEGGGTYEQYF. The full variable domain, its missing parts supplied by reference TRBV5-1 and TRBJ2-7, is KAGVTQTPRYLIKTRGQQVTLSCSPISGHRSVSWYQQTPGQGLQFLFEYFSETQRNKGNFPGRFSGRQFSNSRSEMNVSTLELGDSALYLCASSLEGGGTYEQYFGPGTRLTVT.

V gene TRBV14 combines with J gene TRBJ2-1, with a weak D call TRBD1 (6 bases). CDR3 size: 16 residues. Germline CDR1 reads SGHDN; CDR2 reads FVKESK. The V gene lost 8 bases and the J gene lost 0 bases, with 17 bases spanning the gap. CDR3 sequence reads: CASAYRAGSSYNEQFF. The CDR3 DNA follows: TGTGCCAGCGCCTACAGGGCTGGGAGCTCCTACAATGAGCAGTTCTTC.

V gene TRBV19 combines with J gene TRBJ2-5; the match to TRBD2 covers 8 bases. The CDR3 is 16 residues long. Germline CDR1 is LNHDA and CDR2 is SQIVND (reference sequence). Unmatched junction bases numbered 9, after V lost 4 bases and J lost 2 bases. The chain's CDR3 is CASSTPAGALQETQYF. The CDR3 region has the DNA TGTGCCAGTAGTACACCAGCGGGGGCTCTACAAGAGACCCAGTACTTC.

This sequence joins TRBV7-9 and TRBJ1-1; D call uncertain. From germline, CDR1 is SEHNR and CDR2 FQNEAQ (reference sequence). With 0 bases removed from V and 1 base from J, the gap between germline ends came to 18 bases. This CDR3 is 18 amino acids long. CDR3 region: CASSLAWPLTPQNTEAFF. CDR3 DNA: TGTGCCAGCAGCTTAGCTTGGCCCTTAACCCCACAGAACACTGAAGCTTTCTTT.

This chain joins TRBV18 and TRBJ1-2; 7 bases fit TRBD1. Germline loops: CDR1 KGHSH, CDR2 LQKENI. The CDR3 has 15 amino acids. V shed 5 bases and J 0 bases; nucleotides not matched to a gene: 6. CDR3 amino acids: CASSRDSPANYGYTF. As DNA, the CDR3 is TGTGCCAGCTCAAGGGACAGCCCAGCTAACTATGGCTACACCTTC.